This is a list of T cell receptor beta chains from one sample in a study of T cells in localized non-small cell lung cancer. Assay used: immunoSEQ multiplex PCR; TCRdb lists only in-frame clones, some missing. The sample includes about 19,000 clones, approximately 80% of them seen just once. The starting material was peripheral blood, obtained before any cancer treatment. All receptors derive from a man aged 35-75 years with stage I lung adenocarcinoma. The CDR3 runs from the conserved cysteine through the conserved F or W. A D gene is named only where the DNA matches it firmly. Size is stated for part of the rows, as once, few or many counts, or as a class when the clone is expanded.

TRBD2	once	15	TRBJ2-3	TRBV7-3	TGTGCCAGCAGCGCCCGGACTAGCCCCACAGATACGCAGTATTTT	CASSARTSPTDTQYF
-	-	15	TRBJ1-5	TRBV28	TGTGCCAGCAGACCTACAACAGGGTCAAGTCAGCCCCAGCATTTT	CASRPTTGSSQPQHF
-	-	14	TRBJ2-5	TRBV9	TGTGCCAGCAGCGCCGACAGCTTGGGGGAGACCCAGTACTTC	CASSADSLGETQYF
-	-	16	TRBJ2-7	TRBV21-1	TGTGCCAGCAGCAAAGGTCAGACAGAAAACTCCTACGAGCAGTACTTC	CASSKGQTENSYEQYF
-	-	14	TRBJ2-7	TRBV6-1	TGTGCCAGCAGTGAGTGGGACAACTCCTACGAGCAGTACTTC	CASSEWDNSYEQYF
-	-	14	TRBJ2-1	TRBV28	TGTGCCAGCAGTTTCGCAGGTGACTACAATGAGCAGTTCTTC	CASSFAGDYNEQFF
-	few	13	TRBJ1-3	TRBV10-3	TGTGCCATTAGGGGTAGCTCTGGAAACACCATATATTTT	CAIRGSSGNTIYF
-	-	11	TRBJ2-7	TRBV30	TGTGCCTGGGGGCAGACCTACGAGCAGTACTTC	CAWGQTYEQYF
-	once	14	TRBJ2-3	TRBV9	TGTGCCAGCTCTTGGGGATCGGGCGGAGATACGCAGTATTTT	CASSWGSGGDTQYF
-	-	15	TRBJ2-3	TRBV29-1	TGCAGCTTCTCCGGGGCAACTCAAGGGGCAGATACGCAGTATTTT	CSFSGATQGADTQYF
-	-	11	TRBJ2-1	TRBV20-1	TGCAGTGCTAGGCCTTTCACCGAGCAGTTCTTC	CSARPFTEQFF
-	-	14	TRBJ2-5	TRBV7-2	TGTGCCAGCAGCTTAGACCGCGGTCAAGAGACCCAGTACTTC	CASSLDRGQETQYF
-	-	12	TRBJ1-1	TRBV1	TGCACCAGCAGCGACGGGAACACTGAAGCTTTCTTT	CTSSDGNTEAFF
TRBD2	few	16	TRBJ2-2	TRBV9	TGTGCCAGCAGCGTCGAACTAGCGGGGAACACCGGGGAGCTGTTTTTT	CASSVELAGNTGELFF
-	-	13	TRBJ1-1	TRBV18	TGTGCCAGCTCATCGACAGGGAACACTGAAGCTTTCTTT	CASSSTGNTEAFF
-	-	15	TRBJ2-5	TRBV28	TGTGCCAGCAGGCCTATGCAGGGGTCGATAGAGACCCAGTACTTC	CASRPMQGSIETQYF
-	-	14	TRBJ1-5	TRBV7-9	TGTGCCAGCAGCTTAGGACCTCTCAATCAGCCCCAGCATTTT	CASSLGPLNQPQHF
-	-	13	TRBJ1-2	TRBV18	TGTGCCAGCTCACCACCGTACTCGGACTTCTACACCTTC	CASSPPYSDFYTF
-	-	14	TRBJ2-2	TRBV27	TGTGCCAGCTCGATGGGACCATACACCGGGGAGCTGTTTTTT	CASSMGPYTGELFF
-	-	18	TRBJ2-6	TRBV2	TGTGCCAGCAGTGAGGAGGTACCGAACTTCTCTGGGGCCAACGTCCTGACTTTC	CASSEEVPNFSGANVLTF
TRBD1	-	17	TRBJ1-1	TRBV27	TGTGCCAGCAGTTTGTCGACAGGGGGCGGGTTGGACACTGAAGCTTTCTTT	CASSLSTGGGLDTEAFF
-	few	14	TRBJ2-1	TRBV27	TGTGCCAGTACCCAAGGGGGGTCCTACAATGAGCAGTTCTTC	CASTQGGSYNEQFF
-	few	14	TRBJ2-1	TRBV2	TGTGCCAGCAGCTTTACTAGGGCATGGGGGGAGCAGTTCTTC	CASSFTRAWGEQFF
-	-	16	TRBJ2-3	TRBV6-5	TGTGCCAGCAGTTACGGGGCGGGACCTAGCACAGATACGCAGTATTTT	CASSYGAGPSTDTQYF
TRBD1	few	13	TRBJ1-5	TRBV19	TGTGCCAGTAGGACAGGGCGCAATCAGCCCCAGCATTTT	CASRTGRNQPQHF
-	-	14	TRBJ2-7	TRBV28	TGTGCCAGCAGTCCGGCGCGGAACTTCTACGAGCAGTACTTC	CASSPARNFYEQYF
-	few	14	TRBJ1-6	TRBV5-1	TGCGCCAGCAGCTTGGATTACGGCCGGTCACCCCTCCACTTT	CASSLDYGRSPLHF
TRBD2	-	15	TRBJ2-5	TRBV10-3	TGTGCCATCAGTGGACGGCTAGCGGGAGGAGAGACCCAGTACTTC	CAISGRLAGGETQYF
TRBD2	-	14	TRBJ2-7	TRBV7-9	TGTGCCAGCAGCCAGACTAGCGGGATTTACGAGCAGTACTTC	CASSQTSGIYEQYF
TRBD1	-	18	TRBJ2-5	TRBV7-2	TGTGCCAGCAGCTTAGCGCCCGGACAGGGCATCACGAGGGAGACCCAGTACTTC	CASSLAPGQGITRETQYF
-	-	13	TRBJ1-1	TRBV28	TGTGCCAGCAGTTTAGGGGGGAGCACTGAAGCTTTCTTT	CASSLGGSTEAFF
-	-	13	TRBJ1-3	TRBV30	TGTGCCTGGAGTCCAGGGTCTGGAAACACCATATATTTT	CAWSPGSGNTIYF
TRBD1	once	13	TRBJ1-1	TRBV27	TGTGCCAGCAGTTTATGGGACAGACGTGAAGCTTTCTTT	CASSLWDRREAFF
-	once	14	TRBJ2-7	TRBV5-5	TGTGCCAGCACCACGGAGGGGGCCTCCTACGAGCAGTACTTC	CASTTEGASYEQYF
TRBD1	-	15	TRBJ2-1	TRBV4-1	TGCGCCAGCAGCCAAGTTAGGGGGCCTTACAATGAGCAGTTCTTC	CASSQVRGPYNEQFF
TRBD1	-	13	TRBJ1-1	TRBV29-1	TGCAGCGTGCGGGGGACAGGGGTAAGTGAAGCTTTCTTT	CSVRGTGVSEAFF
-	-	16	TRBJ2-2	TRBV4-1	TGCGCCAGCAGCCCCCTGGGACGGGAGAACACCGGGGAGCTGTTTTTT	CASSPLGRENTGELFF
-	-	18	TRBJ1-4	TRBV4-2	TGTGCCAGCAGCCAGCCTGAGGGGGTAGGGCAGACTAATGAAAAACTGTTTTTT	CASSQPEGVGQTNEKLFF
-	-	16	TRBJ2-2	TRBV6-6	TGTGCCAGCAGTTACTCGAATGCCGGGACCACCGGGGAGCTGTTTTTT	CASSYSNAGTTGELFF